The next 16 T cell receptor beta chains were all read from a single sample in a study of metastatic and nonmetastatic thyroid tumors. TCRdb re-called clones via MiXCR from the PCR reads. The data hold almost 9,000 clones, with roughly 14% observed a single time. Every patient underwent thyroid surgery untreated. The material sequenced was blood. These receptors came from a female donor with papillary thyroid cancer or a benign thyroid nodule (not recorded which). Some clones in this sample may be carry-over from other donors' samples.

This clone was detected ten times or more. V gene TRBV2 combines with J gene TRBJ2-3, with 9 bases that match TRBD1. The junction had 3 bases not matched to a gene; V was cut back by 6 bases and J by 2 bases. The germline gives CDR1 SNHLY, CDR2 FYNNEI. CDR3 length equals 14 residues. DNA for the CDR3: TGTGCCAGCAGCCGGGACAGGGACACAGATACGCAGTATTTT. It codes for CASSRDRDTDTQYF.

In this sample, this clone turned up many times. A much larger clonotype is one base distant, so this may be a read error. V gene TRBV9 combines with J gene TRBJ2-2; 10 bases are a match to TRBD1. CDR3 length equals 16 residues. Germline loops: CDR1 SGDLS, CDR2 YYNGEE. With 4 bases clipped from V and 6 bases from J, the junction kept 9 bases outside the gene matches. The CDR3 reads CASSLRTGGYPGELFF. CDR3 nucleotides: TGTGCCAGCAGCCTTCGGACAGGGGGGTATCCCGGGGAGCTGTTTTTT.

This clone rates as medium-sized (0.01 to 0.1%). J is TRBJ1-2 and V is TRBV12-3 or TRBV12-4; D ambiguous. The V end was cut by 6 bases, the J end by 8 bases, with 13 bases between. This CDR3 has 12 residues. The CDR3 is CASSPHAGGYTF. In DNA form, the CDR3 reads TGTGCCAGCAGCCCTCACGCGGGGGGCTACACCTTC.

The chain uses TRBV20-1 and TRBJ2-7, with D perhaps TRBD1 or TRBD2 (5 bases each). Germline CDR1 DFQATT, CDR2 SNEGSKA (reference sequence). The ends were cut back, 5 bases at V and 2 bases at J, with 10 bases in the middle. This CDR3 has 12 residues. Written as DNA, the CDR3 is TGCAGTGCTGACGTGGGGGCCTACGAGCAGTACTTC. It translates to CSADVGAYEQYF.

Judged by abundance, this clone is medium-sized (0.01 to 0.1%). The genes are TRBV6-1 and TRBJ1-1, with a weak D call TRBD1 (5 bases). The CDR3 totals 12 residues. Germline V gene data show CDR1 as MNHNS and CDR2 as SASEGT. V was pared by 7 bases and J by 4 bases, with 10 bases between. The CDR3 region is CASMGEGTEAFF. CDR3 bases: TGTGCCAGCATGGGGGAGGGCACTGAAGCTTTCTTT.

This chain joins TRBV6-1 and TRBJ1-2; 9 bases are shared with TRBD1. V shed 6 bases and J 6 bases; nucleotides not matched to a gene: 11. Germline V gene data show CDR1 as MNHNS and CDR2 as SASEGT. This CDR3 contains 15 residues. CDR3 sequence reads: CASSSSGTGLNGYTF. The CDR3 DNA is TGTGCCAGCAGCTCATCCGGGACAGGGCTGAATGGCTACACCTTC.

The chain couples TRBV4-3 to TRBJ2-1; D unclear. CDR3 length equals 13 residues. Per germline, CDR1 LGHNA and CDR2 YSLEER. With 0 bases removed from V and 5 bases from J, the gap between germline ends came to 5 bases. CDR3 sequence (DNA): TGCGCCAGCAGCCAAGATGGGGACAATGAGCAGTTCTTC. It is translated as CASSQDGDNEQFF.

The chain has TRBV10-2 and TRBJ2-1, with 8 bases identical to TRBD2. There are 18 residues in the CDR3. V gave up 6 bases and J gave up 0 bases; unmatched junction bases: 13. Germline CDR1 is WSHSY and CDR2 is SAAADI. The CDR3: CASRTTSGWASSYNEQFF. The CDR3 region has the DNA TGCGCCAGCAGGACCACTAGCGGTTGGGCCAGCTCCTACAATGAGCAGTTCTTC.

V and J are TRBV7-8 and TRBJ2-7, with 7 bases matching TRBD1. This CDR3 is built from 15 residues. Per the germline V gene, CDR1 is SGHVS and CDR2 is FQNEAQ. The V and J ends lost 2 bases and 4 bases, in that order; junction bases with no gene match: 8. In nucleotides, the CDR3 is TGTGCCAGCAGCTTAAGGGGGCTTACTCCTTACGAGCAGTACTTC. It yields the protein CASSLRGLTPYEQYF.

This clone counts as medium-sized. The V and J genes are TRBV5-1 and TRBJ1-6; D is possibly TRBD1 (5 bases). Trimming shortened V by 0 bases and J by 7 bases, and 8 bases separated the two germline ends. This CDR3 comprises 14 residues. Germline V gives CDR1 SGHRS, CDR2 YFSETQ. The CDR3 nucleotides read TGCGCCAGCAGCTTGGGGGACCGGAATTCACCCCTCCACTTT. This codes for CASSLGDRNSPLHF. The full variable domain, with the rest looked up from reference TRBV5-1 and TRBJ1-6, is KAGVTQTPRYLIKTRGQQVTLSCSPISGHRSVSWYQQTPGQGLQFLFEYFSETQRNKGNFPGRFSGRQFSNSRSEMNVSTLELGDSALYLCASSLGDRNSPLHFGNGTRLTVT.

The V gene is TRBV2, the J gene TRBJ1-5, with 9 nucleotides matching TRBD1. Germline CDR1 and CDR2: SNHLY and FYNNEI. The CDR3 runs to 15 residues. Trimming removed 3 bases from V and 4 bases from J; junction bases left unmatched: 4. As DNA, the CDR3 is TGTGCCAGCAGTGAGGGGGGACAGGGAAATCAGCCCCAGCATTTT. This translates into CASSEGGQGNQPQHF.

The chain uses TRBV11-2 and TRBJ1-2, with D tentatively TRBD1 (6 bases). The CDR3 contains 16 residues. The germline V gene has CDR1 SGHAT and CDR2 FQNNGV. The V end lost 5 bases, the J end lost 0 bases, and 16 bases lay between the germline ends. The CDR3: CASSGGVQGANYGYTF. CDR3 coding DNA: TGTGCCAGCAGCGGGGGGGTACAGGGTGCTAACTATGGCTACACCTTC. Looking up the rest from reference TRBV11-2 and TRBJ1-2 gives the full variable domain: EAGVAQSPRYKIIEKRQSVAFWCNPISGHATLYWYQQILGQGPKLLIQFQNNGVVDDSQLPKDRFSAERLKGVDSTLKIQPAKLEDSAVYLCASSGGVQGANYGYTFGSGTRLTVV.

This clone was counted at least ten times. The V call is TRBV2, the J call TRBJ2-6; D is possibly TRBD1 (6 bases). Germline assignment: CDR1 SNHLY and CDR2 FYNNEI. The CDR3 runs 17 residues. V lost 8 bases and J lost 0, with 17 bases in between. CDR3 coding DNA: TGTGCCAGCGATTCGCTCGGCAGGGGCTCTGGGGCCAACGTCCTGACTTTC. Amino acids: CASDSLGRGSGANVLTF.

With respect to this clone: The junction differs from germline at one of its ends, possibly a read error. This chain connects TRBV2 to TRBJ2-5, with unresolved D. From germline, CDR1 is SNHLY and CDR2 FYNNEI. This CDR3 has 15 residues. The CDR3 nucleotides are TGTGCCAGCTCACTTCTATCAAGGTACCAAGATACCCAGTACTTT. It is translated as CASSLLSRYQDTQYF.

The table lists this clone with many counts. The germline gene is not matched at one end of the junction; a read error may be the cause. The CDR3 region has the DNA TGTGCCTGCAGCCCCGGGACAGACATCTATGGCTACACCTTC. This encodes CACSPGTDIYGYTF. The chain has TRBV14 and TRBJ1-2; 7 bases are a match to TRBD1. The germline V gene has CDR1 SGHDN and CDR2 FVKESK. The CDR3 contains 14 residues.

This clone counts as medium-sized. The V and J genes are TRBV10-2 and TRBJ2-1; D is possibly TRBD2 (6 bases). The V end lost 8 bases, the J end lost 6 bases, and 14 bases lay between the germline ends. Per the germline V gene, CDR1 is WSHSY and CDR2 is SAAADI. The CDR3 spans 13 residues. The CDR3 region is CASDRGGINEQFF. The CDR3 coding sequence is TGCGCCAGCGACCGAGGAGGGATCAATGAGCAGTTCTTC.